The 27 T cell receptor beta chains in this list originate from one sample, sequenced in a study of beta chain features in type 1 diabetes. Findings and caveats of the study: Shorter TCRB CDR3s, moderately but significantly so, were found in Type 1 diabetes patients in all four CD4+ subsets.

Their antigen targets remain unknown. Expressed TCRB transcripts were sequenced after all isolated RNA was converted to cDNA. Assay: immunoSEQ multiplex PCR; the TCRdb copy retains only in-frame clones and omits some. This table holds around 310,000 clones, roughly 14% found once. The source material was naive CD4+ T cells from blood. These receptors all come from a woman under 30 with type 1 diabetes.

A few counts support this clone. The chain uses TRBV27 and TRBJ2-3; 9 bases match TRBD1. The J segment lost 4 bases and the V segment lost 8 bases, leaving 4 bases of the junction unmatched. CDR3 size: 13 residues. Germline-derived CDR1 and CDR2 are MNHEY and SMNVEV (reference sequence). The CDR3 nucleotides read TGTGCCAGCGGGTGGACAGGGGCAGATACGCAGTATTTT. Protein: CASGWTGADTQYF.

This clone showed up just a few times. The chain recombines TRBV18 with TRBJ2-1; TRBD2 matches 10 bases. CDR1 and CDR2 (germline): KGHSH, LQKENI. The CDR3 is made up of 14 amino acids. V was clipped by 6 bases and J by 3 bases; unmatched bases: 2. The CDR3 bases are TGTGCCAGCTCCTGGACTAGCGGCTACAATGAGCAGTTCTTC. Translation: CASSWTSGYNEQFF.

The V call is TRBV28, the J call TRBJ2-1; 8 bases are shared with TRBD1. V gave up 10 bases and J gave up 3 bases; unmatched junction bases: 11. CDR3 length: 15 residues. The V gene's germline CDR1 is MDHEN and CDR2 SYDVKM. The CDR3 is CATNPTGQGYNEQFF. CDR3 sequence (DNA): TGTGCCACCAACCCCACCGGACAGGGCTACAATGAGCAGTTCTTC.

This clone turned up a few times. CDR3 in DNA: TGTGCCAGCAGCTTAATAGCGGGACAATTCGTGAAGACCCAGTACTTC. Encoded protein: CASSLIAGQFVKTQYF. V is TRBV7-2 and J is TRBJ2-5, with 8 nucleotides matching TRBD2. CDR3 length equals 16 residues. With 2 bases clipped from V and 6 bases from J, the junction kept 11 bases outside the gene matches. The V gene's germline CDR1 is SGHTA and CDR2 FQGNSA. Drawing the rest from reference TRBV7-2 and TRBJ2-5, the complete variable domain is GAGVSQSPSNKVTEKGKDVELRCDPISGHTALYWYRQSLGQGLEFLIYFQGNSAPDKSGLPSDRFSAERTGGSVSTLTIQRTQQEDSAVYLCASSLIAGQFVKTQYFGPGTRLLVL.

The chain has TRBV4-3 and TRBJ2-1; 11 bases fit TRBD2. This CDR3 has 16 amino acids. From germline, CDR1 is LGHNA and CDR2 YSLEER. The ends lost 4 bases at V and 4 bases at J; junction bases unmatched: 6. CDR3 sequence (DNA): TGCGCCAGCAGCCGCCGACTAGCGGGATTATACAATGAGCAGTTCTTC. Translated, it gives CASSRRLAGLYNEQFF.

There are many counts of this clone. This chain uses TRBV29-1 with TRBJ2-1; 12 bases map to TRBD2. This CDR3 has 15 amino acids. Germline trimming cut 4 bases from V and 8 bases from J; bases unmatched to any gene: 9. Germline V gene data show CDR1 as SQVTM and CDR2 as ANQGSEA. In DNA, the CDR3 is TGCAGCGTTGGAAGACTAGCGGGAGAAGTAGATGAGCAGTTCTTC. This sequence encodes CSVGRLAGEVDEQFF.

The CDR3 sequence is CASSMTSPYNEQFF. CDR3 coding DNA: TGTGCCAGCAGCATGACTAGCCCCTACAATGAGCAGTTCTTC. The chain uses TRBV6-5 and TRBJ2-1; 7 nucleotides agree with TRBD2. CDR1 and CDR2 from the germline V gene are MNHEY and SVGAGI. V lost 6 bases to trimming and J lost 2 bases; unmatched junction nucleotides: 4. CDR3 size: 14 residues.

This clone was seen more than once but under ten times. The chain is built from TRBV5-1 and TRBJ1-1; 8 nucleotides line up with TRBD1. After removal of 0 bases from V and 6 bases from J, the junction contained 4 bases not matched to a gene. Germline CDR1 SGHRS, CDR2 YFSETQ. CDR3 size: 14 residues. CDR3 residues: CASSLGDRGAEAFF. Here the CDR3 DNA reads TGCGCCAGCAGCTTGGGAGACAGGGGCGCTGAAGCTTTCTTT.

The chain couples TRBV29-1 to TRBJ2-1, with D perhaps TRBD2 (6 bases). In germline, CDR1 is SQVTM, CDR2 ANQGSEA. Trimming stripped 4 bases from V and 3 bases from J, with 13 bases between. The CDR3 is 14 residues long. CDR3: CSVVLSGGYNEQFF. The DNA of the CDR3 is TGCAGCGTTGTGCTTAGCGGAGGCTACAATGAGCAGTTCTTC.

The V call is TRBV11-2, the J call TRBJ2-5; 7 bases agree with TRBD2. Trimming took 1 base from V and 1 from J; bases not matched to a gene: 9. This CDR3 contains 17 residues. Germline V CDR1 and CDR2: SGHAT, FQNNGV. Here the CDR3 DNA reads TGTGCCAGCAGCTTAGCCGTCTTTGGGGGGGTCCAAGAGACCCAGTACTTC. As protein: CASSLAVFGGVQETQYF.

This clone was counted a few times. CDR3 sequence reads: CASRLTGSSSQQEGTQYF. The CDR3 nucleotides read TGTGCCAGCAGACTGACAGGATCTTCTTCCCAACAAGAGGGGACCCAGTACTTC. The chain uses TRBV2 and TRBJ2-5, with a weak D call TRBD1 (6 bases). V lost 6 bases and J lost 7, with 30 bases in between. Germline values: CDR1 SNHLY, CDR2 FYNNEI. The CDR3 spans 18 residues.

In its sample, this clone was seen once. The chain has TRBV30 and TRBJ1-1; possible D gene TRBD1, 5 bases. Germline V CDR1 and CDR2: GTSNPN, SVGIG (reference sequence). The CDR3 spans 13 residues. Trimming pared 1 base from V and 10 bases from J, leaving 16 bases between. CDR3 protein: CAWSGGSGLGAFF. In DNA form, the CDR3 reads TGTGCCTGGAGTGGGGGCAGTGGTTTGGGAGCTTTCTTT. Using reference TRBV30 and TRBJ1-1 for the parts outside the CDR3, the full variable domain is SQTIHQWPATLVQPVGSPLSLECTVEGTSNPNLYWYRQAAGRGLQLLFYSVGIGQISSEVPQNLSASRPQDRQFILSSKKLLLSDSGFYLCAWSGGSGLGAFFGQGTRLTVV.

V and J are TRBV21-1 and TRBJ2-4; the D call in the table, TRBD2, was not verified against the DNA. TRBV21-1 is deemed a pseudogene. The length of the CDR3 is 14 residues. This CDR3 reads CASSKGRDQGIQYF. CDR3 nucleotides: TGTGCCAGCAGCAAAGGGAGGGACCAAGGCATTCAGTACTTC.

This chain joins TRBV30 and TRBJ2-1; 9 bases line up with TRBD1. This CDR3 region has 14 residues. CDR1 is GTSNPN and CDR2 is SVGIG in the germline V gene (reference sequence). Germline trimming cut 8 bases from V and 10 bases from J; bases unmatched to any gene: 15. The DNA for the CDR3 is TGTGCCGGGGTCCCGGGGACAGGGCTGGGAGAGCAGTTCTTC. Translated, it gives CAGVPGTGLGEQFF.

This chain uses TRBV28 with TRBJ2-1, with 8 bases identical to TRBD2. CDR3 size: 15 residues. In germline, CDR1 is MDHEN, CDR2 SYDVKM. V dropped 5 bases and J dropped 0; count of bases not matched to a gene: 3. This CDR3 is CASSVSGSSYNEQFF. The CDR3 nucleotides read TGTGCCAGCAGTGTGAGCGGGAGCTCCTACAATGAGCAGTTCTTC.

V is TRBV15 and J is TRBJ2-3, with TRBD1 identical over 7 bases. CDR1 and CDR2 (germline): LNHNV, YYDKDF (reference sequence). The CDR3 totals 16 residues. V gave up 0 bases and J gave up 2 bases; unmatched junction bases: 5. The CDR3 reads CATSRERDSLTDTQYF. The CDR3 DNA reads TGTGCCACCAGCAGAGAGAGGGACAGCCTCACAGATACGCAGTATTTT.

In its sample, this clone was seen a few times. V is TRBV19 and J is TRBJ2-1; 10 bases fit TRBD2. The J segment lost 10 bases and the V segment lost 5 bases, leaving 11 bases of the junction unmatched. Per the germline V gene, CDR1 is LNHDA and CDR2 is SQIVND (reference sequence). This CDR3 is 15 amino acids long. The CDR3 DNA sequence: TGTGCCAGTAGTCCTCGGGTAGCGGGAGGAGGCGAGCAGTTCTTC. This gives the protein CASSPRVAGGGEQFF.

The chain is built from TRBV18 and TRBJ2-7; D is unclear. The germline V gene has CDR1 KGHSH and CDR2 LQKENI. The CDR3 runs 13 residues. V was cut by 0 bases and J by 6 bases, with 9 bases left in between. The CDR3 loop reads CASSPPSLPEQYF. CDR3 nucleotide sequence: TGTGCCAGCTCACCACCGAGTCTGCCCGAGCAGTACTTC.

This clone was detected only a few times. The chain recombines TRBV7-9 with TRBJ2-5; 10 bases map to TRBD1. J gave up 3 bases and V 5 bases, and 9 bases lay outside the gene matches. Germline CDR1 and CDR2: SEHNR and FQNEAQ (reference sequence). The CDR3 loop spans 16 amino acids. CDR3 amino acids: CASSIQGTGDKETQYF. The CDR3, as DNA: TGTGCCAGCAGCATTCAAGGGACAGGGGACAAAGAGACCCAGTACTTC.

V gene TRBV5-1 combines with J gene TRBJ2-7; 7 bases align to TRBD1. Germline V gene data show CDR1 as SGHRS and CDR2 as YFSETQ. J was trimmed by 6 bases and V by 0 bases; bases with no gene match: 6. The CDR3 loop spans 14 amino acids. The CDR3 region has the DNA TGCGCCAGCAGCTTGGCGACAGGGCTTGTCGAGCAGTACTTC. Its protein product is CASSLATGLVEQYF.

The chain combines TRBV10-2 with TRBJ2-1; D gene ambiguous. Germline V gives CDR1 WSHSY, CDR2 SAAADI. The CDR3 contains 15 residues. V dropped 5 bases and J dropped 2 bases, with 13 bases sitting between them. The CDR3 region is CASSHSSLAYNEQFF. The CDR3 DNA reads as TGCGCCAGCAGTCATAGTAGCTTAGCCTACAATGAGCAGTTCTTC.

CDR3 in DNA: TGTGCCATCAGTGAGTCAGGACAGGACGAGCAGTACTTC. Protein sequence: CAISESGQDEQYF. V and J are TRBV10-3 and TRBJ2-7, with TRBD1 identical over 7 bases. J was trimmed by 5 bases and V by 0 bases; bases with no gene match: 1. The germline CDR1 and CDR2 sequences are ENHRY and SYGVKD. This CDR3 is 13 amino acids long.

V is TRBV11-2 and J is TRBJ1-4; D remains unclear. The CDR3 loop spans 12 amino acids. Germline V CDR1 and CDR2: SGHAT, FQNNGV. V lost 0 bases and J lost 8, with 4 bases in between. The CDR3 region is CASSLEGEKLFF. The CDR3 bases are TGTGCCAGCAGCTTAGAGGGCGAAAAACTGTTTTTT.

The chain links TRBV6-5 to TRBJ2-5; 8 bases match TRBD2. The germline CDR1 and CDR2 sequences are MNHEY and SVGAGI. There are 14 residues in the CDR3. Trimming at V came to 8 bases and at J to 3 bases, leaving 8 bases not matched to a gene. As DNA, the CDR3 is TGTGCCAGCCGGACCGGGAGGGTGGAAGAGACCCAGTACTTC. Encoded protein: CASRTGRVEETQYF.

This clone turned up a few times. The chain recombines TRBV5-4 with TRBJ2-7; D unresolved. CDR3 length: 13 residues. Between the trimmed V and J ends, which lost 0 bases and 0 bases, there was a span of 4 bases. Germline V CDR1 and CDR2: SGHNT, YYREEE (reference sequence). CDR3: CASSLVSSYEQYF. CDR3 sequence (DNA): TGTGCCAGCAGCTTGGTGAGCTCCTACGAGCAGTACTTC.

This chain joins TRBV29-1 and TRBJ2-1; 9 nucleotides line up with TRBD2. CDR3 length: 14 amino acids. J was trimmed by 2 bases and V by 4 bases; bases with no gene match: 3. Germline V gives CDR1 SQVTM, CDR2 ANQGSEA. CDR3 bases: TGCAGCGTTGCGGAGCGGGAGGCCTACAATGAGCAGTTCTTC. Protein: CSVAEREAYNEQFF.

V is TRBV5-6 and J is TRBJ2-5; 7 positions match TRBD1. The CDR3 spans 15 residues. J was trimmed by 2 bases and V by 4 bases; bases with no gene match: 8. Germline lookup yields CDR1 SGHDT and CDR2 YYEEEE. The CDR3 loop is CASSVPPGQQETQYF. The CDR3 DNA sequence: TGTGCCAGCAGCGTACCTCCGGGACAGCAAGAGACCCAGTACTTC.